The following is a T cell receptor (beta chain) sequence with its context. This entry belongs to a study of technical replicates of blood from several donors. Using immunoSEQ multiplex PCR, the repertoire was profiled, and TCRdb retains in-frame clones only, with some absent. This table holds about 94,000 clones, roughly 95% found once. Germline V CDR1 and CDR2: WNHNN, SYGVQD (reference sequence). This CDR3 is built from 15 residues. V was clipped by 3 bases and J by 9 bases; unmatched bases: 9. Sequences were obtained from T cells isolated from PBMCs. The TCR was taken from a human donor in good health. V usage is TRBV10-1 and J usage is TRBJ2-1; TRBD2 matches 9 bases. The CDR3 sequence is CASSENAGGLVEQFF. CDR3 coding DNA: TGCGCCAGCAGTGAAAATGCGGGAGGGTTGGTTGAGCAGTTCTTC.